Following are 30 T cell receptor beta chains from one sample sequenced in a study of CD8 T cells in Susac syndrome. A quantity of roughly 0.5 to 1 ug RNA underwent reverse transcription using random hexamers. A single record per CDR3 protein comes from TCRdb applying MiXCR to the immunoSEQ multiplex PCR reads. Of 140,000 to 150,000 distinct CDR3 sequences listed, about 94% are singletons. Sequences were obtained from CD4+ T cells from PBMCs. These TCRs come from a human donor with Susac syndrome.

The genes are TRBV19 and TRBJ2-6; a weak D match, TRBD1 (5 bases). This CDR3 spans 16 amino acids. V was clipped by 3 bases and J by 1 base, with 10 bases between them. CDR1 and CDR2 from the germline V gene are LNHDA and SQIVND (reference sequence). CDR3 DNA: TGTGCCAGTAGTATCGGGCCAGGGTCTGGGGCCAACGTCCTGACTTTC. Translating it yields CASSIGPGSGANVLTF.

This clonotype was seen more than once but under ten times. J is TRBJ1-1 and V is TRBV12-3 or TRBV12-4, with D possibly TRBD1 on 6 matching bases. The CDR3 is 13 residues long. V lost 2 bases and J lost 4, with 8 bases in between. The CDR3, as DNA: TGTGCCAGCAGTTTAAACAGGGCCACTGAAGCTTTCTTT. Residues: CASSLNRATEAFF.

This clonotype was detected only once. The chain couples TRBV12-3 or TRBV12-4 to TRBJ1-6; possible D gene TRBD1, 5 bases. Trimming removed 4 bases at V and 7 bases at J, with 14 bases between. The CDR3 consists of 15 residues. This CDR3 is CASSSGTGGNSPLHF. The CDR3 DNA reads TGTGCCAGCAGTTCAGGGACGGGAGGAAATTCACCCCTCCACTTT.

This clonotype came up once. The rearrangement links TRBV13 to TRBJ2-5; the match to TRBD1 covers 9 bases. CDR3 size: 16 residues. The germline CDR1 and CDR2 sequences are PRHDT and FYEKMQ (reference sequence). Unmatched junction bases numbered 11, after V lost 5 bases and J lost 4 bases. The CDR3 DNA reads TGTGCCAGCAGCGCCTCCGGGACAGGGAGAGGAGAGACCCAGTACTTC. Translating gives CASSASGTGRGETQYF.

V gene TRBV18 combines with J gene TRBJ2-1; 8 bases fit TRBD2. J gave up 4 bases and V 1 base, and 6 bases lay outside the gene matches. In germline, CDR1 is KGHSH, CDR2 LQKENI. The CDR3 totals 16 residues. CDR3 sequence (DNA): TGTGCCAGCTCACCACTCGGCGGGGGGTCATACAATGAGCAGTTCTTC. Translated, it gives CASSPLGGGSYNEQFF.

The table lists this clonotype with a count of one. The chain uses TRBV20-1 and TRBJ2-2, with 8 nucleotides matching TRBD2. This CDR3 has 14 amino acids. The V and J ends lost 6 bases and 6 bases, in that order; junction bases with no gene match: 9. CDR1 DFQATT and CDR2 SNEGSKA come from the germline V gene (reference sequence). The CDR3 nucleotides are TGCAGTGCGCCGAGCGGGAGTTGGGCCGGGGAGCTGTTTTTT. Its protein product is CSAPSGSWAGELFF.

The V gene is TRBV4-2, the J gene TRBJ2-3; D is perhaps TRBD2 (6 bases). CDR1 and CDR2 (germline): LGHNA, YNFKEQ. With 4 bases removed from V and 4 bases from J, the gap between germline ends came to 12 bases. CDR3 length: 14 residues. This CDR3 reads CASSPGTDSDTQYF. The CDR3 DNA reads as TGTGCCAGCAGCCCCGGGACTGACTCAGATACGCAGTATTTT.

The V call is TRBV7-2, the J call TRBJ2-5; D is ambiguous. Germline CDR1 and CDR2: SGHTA and FQGNSA. The CDR3 runs 12 residues. Trimming shortened V by 1 base and J by 7 bases, and 7 bases separated the two germline ends. In nucleotides, the CDR3 is TGTGCCAGCAGCTTAGATTATGGGACCCAGTACTTC. It encodes CASSLDYGTQYF.

The chain recombines TRBV20-1 with TRBJ2-7; 9 nucleotides agree with TRBD1. This CDR3 spans 16 amino acids. Germline assignment: CDR1 DFQATT and CDR2 SNEGSKA (reference sequence). V was pared by 1 base and J by 5 bases, with 12 bases of the junction left unmatched. Here the CDR3 reads CSARVSLGQGYHEQYF. The CDR3 DNA is TGCAGTGCTAGAGTAAGCTTGGGACAGGGCTACCACGAGCAGTACTTC.

This rearrangement joins TRBV12-3 or TRBV12-4 to TRBJ1-2; no reliable D call. V lost 2 bases, J lost 7 bases, and 11 bases lay in between. The CDR3 contains 13 residues. CDR3 DNA: TGTGCCAGCAGTTTATTGACGGTGGGTGGCTACACCTTC. Its protein is CASSLLTVGGYTF.

The V call is TRBV7-9, the J call TRBJ2-3, with D uncertain. The CDR3 runs to 14 residues. Germline assignment: CDR1 SEHNR and CDR2 FQNEAQ (reference sequence). The V end lost 0 bases, the J end lost 2 bases, and 6 bases lay between the germline ends. The CDR3 bases are TGTGCCAGCAGCTTAGCTCATACCACAGATACGCAGTATTTT. Its protein is CASSLAHTTDTQYF.

The chain employs TRBV4-1 and TRBJ2-3, with unresolved D. This CDR3 has 15 residues. V dropped 1 base and J dropped 1 base, with 9 bases sitting between them. Looked up from germline, CDR1 is MGHRA and CDR2 is YSYEKL. The CDR3, as DNA: TGCGCCAGCAGCCAAGGGGCGTTCGGCACAGATACGCAGTATTTT. Its translation is CASSQGAFGTDTQYF.

The chain has TRBV20-1 and TRBJ2-3; 9 bases map to TRBD2. Trimming took 3 bases from V and 5 from J; bases not matched to a gene: 3. Germline V gene sequence: CDR1 DFQATT, CDR2 SNEGSKA (reference sequence). This CDR3 contains 13 residues. CDR3 in amino acids: CSARRGGGDTQYF. In DNA form, the CDR3 reads TGCAGTGCTAGGCGGGGGGGCGGAGATACGCAGTATTTT.

The chain has TRBV28 and TRBJ2-3, with D hard to call. V was cut by 3 bases and J by 7 bases, with 17 bases left in between. Germline V CDR1 and CDR2: MDHEN, SYDVKM. The CDR3 consists of 15 residues. In DNA, the CDR3 is TGTGCCAGCAGTTTTGGGGTATTGAGGTCAAATACGCAGTATTTT. Amino acids: CASSFGVLRSNTQYF.

CDR3 nucleotides: TGCAGTGCTAGGGGGGTGAACACCGGGGAGCTGTTTTTT. Translated: CSARGVNTGELFF. The rearrangement joins TRBV20-1 to TRBJ2-2; D may be TRBD1 or TRBD2 (5 bases each). The CDR3 has 13 amino acids. Trimming stripped 3 bases from V and 1 base from J, with 6 bases between. The germline CDR1 and CDR2 sequences are DFQATT and SNEGSKA (reference sequence).

The gene calls are TRBV25-1 and TRBJ1-1, with D maybe TRBD1 (6 bases). The germline V gene has CDR1 MGHDK and CDR2 SYGVNS. The V and J ends lost 1 base and 6 bases respectively, with 9 bases between them. The CDR3 loop spans 13 amino acids. The CDR3 protein is CASSESGAAEAFF. The DNA of the CDR3 is TGTGCCAGCAGTGAATCGGGGGCCGCTGAAGCTTTCTTT.

The rearrangement links TRBV29-1 to TRBJ1-2, with 8 bases lining up with TRBD1. V dropped 7 bases and J dropped 2; count of bases not matched to a gene: 3. Germline V CDR1 and CDR2: SQVTM, ANQGSEA. There are 12 residues in the CDR3. The CDR3 here is CSDRTGNYGYTF. The CDR3 nucleotides read TGCAGCGACAGGACAGGGAACTATGGCTACACCTTC.

The CDR3 coding sequence is TGTGCCAGCAGTGAAGGGGGCTACGAGCAGTACTTC. Residues: CASSEGGYEQYF. The gene calls are TRBV6-5 and TRBJ2-7; a possible D gene is TRBD1 (6 bases). The CDR3 has 12 amino acids. Deletions cut 5 bases from V and 3 bases from J, with 8 bases between. CDR1 and CDR2 (germline): MNHEY, SVGAGI.

J is TRBJ2-1 and V is TRBV20-1; TRBD1 matches 9 bases. Germline assignment: CDR1 DFQATT and CDR2 SNEGSKA (reference sequence). V dropped 3 bases and J dropped 1; count of bases not matched to a gene: 1. The CDR3 length is 14 residues. The CDR3 is CSARDRGSYNEQFF. The CDR3 coding sequence is TGCAGTGCTAGGGACAGGGGATCCTACAATGAGCAGTTCTTC.

This clonotype showed up just a few times. The V gene is TRBV11-2, the J gene TRBJ2-1; 11 nucleotides match TRBD2. Germline V CDR1 and CDR2: SGHAT, FQNNGV. The CDR3 consists of 15 residues. V lost 4 bases and J lost 4; bases outside the gene matches: 3. The CDR3 here is CASSSGLADYNEQFF. CDR3 DNA sequence: TGTGCCAGCAGCTCGGGACTAGCGGATTACAATGAGCAGTTCTTC.

The chain links TRBV12-3 or TRBV12-4 to TRBJ2-7; 7 positions match TRBD2. Trimming took 10 bases from V and 5 from J; bases not matched to a gene: 8. This CDR3 region has 12 residues. The CDR3 DNA follows: TGTGCCACCCACGGGACTACCAACGAGCAGTACTTC. Translation: CATHGTTNEQYF.

The rearrangement links TRBV29-1 to TRBJ1-1, with D uncertain. The CDR3 loop spans 15 amino acids. Germline V lookup: CDR1 SQVTM, CDR2 ANQGSEA. V was cut by 3 bases and J by 0 bases, with 14 bases left in between. The CDR3 spells CSVETVGSLNTEAFF. The CDR3 nucleotides are TGCAGCGTTGAGACGGTGGGCAGCTTGAACACTGAAGCTTTCTTT.

The chain has TRBV19 and TRBJ2-7, with 8 bases matching TRBD1. With 5 bases clipped from V and 2 bases from J, the junction kept 11 bases outside the gene matches. The length of the CDR3 is 16 residues. CDR1 and CDR2 from the germline V gene are LNHDA and SQIVND (reference sequence). The CDR3 spells CASSAPGGRRTYEQYF. The CDR3 DNA reads as TGTGCCAGTAGTGCCCCAGGGGGCAGACGTACCTACGAGCAGTACTTC.

The CDR3 region has the DNA TGTGCCAGCAGCCTAGGAAGCGTGGGTGATGGCTACACCTTC. This gives the protein CASSLGSVGDGYTF. The chain employs TRBV7-3 and TRBJ1-2; no clear D gene. The CDR3 length is 14 residues. V was clipped by 5 bases and J by 6 bases, with 16 bases between them. Germline V CDR1 and CDR2: SGHTA, FQGTGA.

The chain carries TRBV6-6 and TRBJ1-2; 8 nucleotides align to TRBD1. The ends lost 5 bases at V and 2 bases at J; junction bases unmatched: 10. Germline values: CDR1 MNHNY, CDR2 SVGAGI (reference sequence). This CDR3 contains 16 residues. The CDR3 region is CASSPDRAGTNYGYTF. In DNA, the CDR3 is TGTGCCAGCAGTCCGGACAGGGCGGGGACAAACTATGGCTACACCTTC.

The count of this clonotype is one. This rearrangement joins TRBV18 to TRBJ2-2; 10 bases map to TRBD2. V lost 3 bases and J lost 1; bases outside the gene matches: 2. There are 16 residues in the CDR3. Germline CDR1 is KGHSH and CDR2 is LQKENI. CDR3 coding DNA: TGTGCCAGCTCACCGAGACTAGCGGGGAACACCGGGGAGCTGTTTTTT. Translated, it gives CASSPRLAGNTGELFF.

The rearrangement links TRBV20-1 to TRBJ2-3; D may be TRBD1 or TRBD2 (6 bases each). The CDR3 loop spans 14 amino acids. Germline CDR1 reads DFQATT; CDR2 reads SNEGSKA (reference sequence). V lost 3 bases to trimming and J lost 2 bases, with 12 bases between them. The CDR3 nucleotides are TGCAGTGCTAGGGGGGGCTCCCCCACAGATACGCAGTATTTT. Translated, it gives CSARGGSPTDTQYF.

This rearrangement joins TRBV7-3 to TRBJ1-6; D might be TRBD1 (6 bases). The CDR3 is 13 residues long. CDR1 and CDR2 (germline): SGHTA, FQGTGA. With 5 bases removed from V and 8 bases from J, the gap between germline ends came to 10 bases. The CDR3 region is CASSRYRDSPLHF. The CDR3 bases are TGTGCCAGCAGCCGTTACAGGGATTCACCCCTCCACTTT.

The CDR3 loop is CASSGTRRAYGYTF. In DNA form, the CDR3 reads TGTGCCAGCAGCGGTACTCGCCGGGCCTATGGCTACACCTTC. The V and J genes are TRBV6-5 and TRBJ1-2, with unresolved D. The CDR3 length is 14 residues. Germline V gene sequence: CDR1 MNHEY, CDR2 SVGAGI. With 6 bases removed from V and 4 bases from J, the gap between germline ends came to 15 bases.

The V gene is TRBV5-1, the J gene TRBJ2-1, with TRBD2 matching 13 bases. The CDR3 length is 18 residues. Germline V lookup: CDR1 SGHRS, CDR2 YFSETQ. Trimming cost V 0 bases and J 5 bases; bases outside gene matches: 8. This chain's CDR3 is CASSLADTGTSGNNEQFF. DNA of the CDR3: TGCGCCAGCAGCTTGGCCGATACCGGGACTAGCGGGAACAATGAGCAGTTCTTC.